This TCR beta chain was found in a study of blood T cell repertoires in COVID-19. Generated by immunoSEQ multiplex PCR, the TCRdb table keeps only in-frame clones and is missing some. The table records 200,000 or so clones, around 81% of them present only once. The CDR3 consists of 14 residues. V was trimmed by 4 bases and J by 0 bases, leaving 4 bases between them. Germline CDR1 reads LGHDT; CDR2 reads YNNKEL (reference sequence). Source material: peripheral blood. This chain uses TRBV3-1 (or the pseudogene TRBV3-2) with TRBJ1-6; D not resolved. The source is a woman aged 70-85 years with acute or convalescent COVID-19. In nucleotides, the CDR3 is TGTGCCAGCAGCCTTCGCTCCTATAATTCACCCCTCCACTTT. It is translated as CASSLRSYNSPLHF.